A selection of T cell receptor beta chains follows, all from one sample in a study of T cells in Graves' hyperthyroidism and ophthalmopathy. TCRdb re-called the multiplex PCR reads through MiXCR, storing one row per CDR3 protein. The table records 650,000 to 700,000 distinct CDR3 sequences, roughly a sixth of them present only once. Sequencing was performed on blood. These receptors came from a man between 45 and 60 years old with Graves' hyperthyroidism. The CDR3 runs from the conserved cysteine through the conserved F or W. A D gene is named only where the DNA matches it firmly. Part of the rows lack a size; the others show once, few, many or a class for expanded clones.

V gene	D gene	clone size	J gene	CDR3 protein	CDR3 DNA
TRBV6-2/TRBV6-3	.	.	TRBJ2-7	CASRPSTASYEQYF	TGTGCCAGCAGACCCTCGACAGCCTCCTACGAGCAGTACTTC
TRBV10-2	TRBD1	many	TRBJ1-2	CASRAGGARYGYTF	TGCGCCAGCAGGGCAGGGGGCGCTCGCTATGGCTACACCTTC
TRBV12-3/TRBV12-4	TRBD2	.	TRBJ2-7	CASSFWRERSYEQYF	TGTGCCAGCAGTTTCTGGCGGGAGCGTTCCTACGAGCAGTACTTC
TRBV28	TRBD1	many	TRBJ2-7	CASLGQGRYEQYF	TGTGCCAGTCTCGGACAGGGGAGGTACGAGCAGTACTTC
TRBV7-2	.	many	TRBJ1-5	CASSLAEGSQPQHF	TGTGCCAGCAGCTTAGCGGAGGGGTCTCAGCCCCAGCATTTT
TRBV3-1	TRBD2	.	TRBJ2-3	CASSQVLADTDTQYF	TGTGCCAGCAGCCAAGTGCTAGCGGACACAGATACGCAGTATTTT
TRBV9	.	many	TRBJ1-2	CASSVATGADSGYTF	TGTGCCAGCAGCGTAGCGACCGGGGCTGATTCCGGCTACACCTTC
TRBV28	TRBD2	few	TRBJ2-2	CASSPRTSANTGELFF	TGTGCCAGCAGTCCTCGGACTAGCGCGAACACCGGGGAGCTGTTTTTT
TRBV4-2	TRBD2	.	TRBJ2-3	CASSPQFPGLAGSDTQYF	TGTGCCAGCAGCCCGCAATTCCCGGGACTAGCGGGATCAGATACGCAGTATTTT
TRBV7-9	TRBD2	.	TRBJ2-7	CASSLLAGDSYEQYF	TGTGCCAGCAGCTTACTAGCGGGAGATTCCTACGAGCAGTACTTC
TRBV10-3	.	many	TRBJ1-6	CAISGKGRGDSPLHF	TGTGCCATCAGTGGCAAGGGGCGAGGGGATTCACCCCTCCACTTT
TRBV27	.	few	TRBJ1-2	CASSLDTTGASGYTF	TGTGCCAGCAGTTTAGATACTACGGGGGCTAGTGGCTACACCTTC
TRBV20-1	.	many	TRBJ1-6	CSARDLLRSSYNSPLHF	TGCAGTGCTAGAGATCTCCTCCGTAGCTCCTATAATTCACCCCTCCACTTT
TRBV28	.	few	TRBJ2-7	CASRDWRESSYEQYF	TGTGCCAGCAGGGACTGGCGGGAAAGCTCCTACGAGCAGTACTTC
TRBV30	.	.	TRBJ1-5	CAWSAGSRGNQPQHF	TGTGCCTGGAGTGCAGGGAGTAGGGGCAATCAGCCCCAGCATTTT
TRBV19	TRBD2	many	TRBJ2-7	CASASGSTYEQYF	TGTGCCTCAGCCAGCGGGAGTACCTACGAGCAGTACTTC
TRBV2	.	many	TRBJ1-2	CASSDSGPHYGYTF	TGTGCCAGCAGCGATTCCGGGCCTCACTATGGCTACACCTTC
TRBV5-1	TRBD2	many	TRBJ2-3	CASVAGGSDTQYF	TGCGCCAGCGTGGCAGGCGGGAGTGATACGCAGTATTTT
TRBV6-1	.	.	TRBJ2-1	CASSEVGQLPYNEQFF	TGTGCCAGCAGTGAAGTTGGGCAACTCCCTTACAATGAGCAGTTCTTC
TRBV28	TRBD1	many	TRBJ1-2	CASSAGQTYGYTF	TGTGCCAGCAGCGCGGGACAGACATATGGCTACACCTTC
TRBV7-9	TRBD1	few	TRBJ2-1	CASSPRTGPDEQFF	TGTGCCAGCAGCCCTAGGACAGGCCCGGATGAGCAGTTCTTC
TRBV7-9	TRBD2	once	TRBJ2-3	CASNGERDSRGTQYF	TGTGCCAGCAATGGAGAGCGGGACTCTCGAGGTACGCAGTATTTT
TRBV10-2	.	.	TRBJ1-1	CASSPPQARSEALF	TGCGCCAGCAGTCCACCCCAAGCCAGGAGTGAAGCTTTATTT
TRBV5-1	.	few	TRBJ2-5	CASRDWKDQATQYF	TGCGCCAGTAGGGACTGGAAGGACCAAGCGACCCAGTACTTC
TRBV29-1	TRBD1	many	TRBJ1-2	CSVEEGGVRRYGYTF	TGCAGCGTTGAAGAAGGGGGCGTCCGTCGCTATGGCTACACCTTC
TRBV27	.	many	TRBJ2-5	CASSSWDSETQYF	TGTGCCAGCAGTTCTTGGGACTCGGAGACCCAGTACTTC
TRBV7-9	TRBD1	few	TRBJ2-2	CASSIAGTGAGELFF	TGTGCCAGCAGCATTGCCGGGACAGGGGCCGGGGAGCTGTTTTTT
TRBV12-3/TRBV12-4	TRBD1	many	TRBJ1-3	CASSFSGGRGNTIYF	TGTGCCAGCAGTTTCTCAGGGGGCAGAGGAAACACCATATATTTT
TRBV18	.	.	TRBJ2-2	CASSSMTDGELFF	TGTGCCAGCTCATCAATGACGGACGGGGAGCTGTTTTTT
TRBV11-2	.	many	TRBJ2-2	CASSGRAMAGELFF	TGTGCCAGCAGCGGGAGAGCCATGGCCGGGGAGCTGTTTTTT
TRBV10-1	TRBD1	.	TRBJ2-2	CASSGPGQGATGELFF	TGCGCCAGCAGTGGACCGGGACAGGGGGCAACCGGGGAGCTGTTTTTT
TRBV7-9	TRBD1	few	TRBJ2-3	CASSFMGQGPDTQYF	TGTGCCAGCAGCTTCATGGGACAGGGTCCAGATACGCAGTATTTT
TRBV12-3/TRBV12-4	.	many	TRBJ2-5	CASSVAGHRGETQYF	TGTGCCAGCAGTGTGGCGGGACACCGAGGGGAGACCCAGTACTTC
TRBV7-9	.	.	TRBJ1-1	CASSLVKMNTEAFF	TGTGCCAGCAGCTTAGTTAAAATGAACACTGAAGCTTTCTTT
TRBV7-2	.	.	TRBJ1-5	CASSQEGAGGHQPQHF	TGTGCCAGCAGCCAAGAAGGAGCGGGAGGGCATCAGCCCCAGCATTTT
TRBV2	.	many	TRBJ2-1	CASSVWPDYNEQFF	TGTGCCAGCAGTGTATGGCCTGACTACAATGAGCAGTTCTTC
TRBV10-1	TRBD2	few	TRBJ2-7	CASSEIAGVYEQYF	TGCGCCAGCAGTGAGATAGCGGGAGTCTACGAGCAGTACTTC